What follows describes a single T cell receptor (beta chain). Looked up from germline, CDR1 is KGHSH and CDR2 is LQKENI. This CDR3 has 15 residues. V lost 6 bases, J lost 7 bases, and 16 bases lay in between. The sample originates from a study of pediatric ulcerative colitis. The protocol was immunoSEQ multiplex PCR, while the TCRdb copy is restricted to in-frame clones and leaves out a portion. The data hold 25,000 to 35,000 clones, with 82% observed a single time. Sequencing used blood. The chain is built from TRBV18 and TRBJ1-6; maybe TRBD1 (5 bases). The TCR was taken from a boy aged 5 to 17 with severe ulcerative colitis. The CDR3 DNA is TGTGCCAGCTCCCCCACGGGGGATGAAAATTCACCCCTCCACTTT. Amino acid sequence: CASSPTGDENSPLHF.